Presented here are 32 T cell receptor beta chains from one specimen sequenced in a study of blood T cell repertoires in COVID-19. Clones were sequenced by immunoSEQ multiplex PCR, and TCRdb holds only the in-frame ones, with some missing. The table shows 95,000 to 150,000 clones, with over 75% occurring only once. Sequencing was carried out using peripheral blood. These receptors all come from a man older than 75 with active or convalescent COVID-19.

There are a few counts of this clone. The genes are TRBV27 and TRBJ2-3; possibly TRBD2 for D (6 bases). This CDR3 is built from 14 residues. Germline V gene lookup returns CDR1 MNHEY and CDR2 SMNVEV (reference sequence). Trimming pared 5 bases from V and 8 bases from J, leaving 17 bases between. For the CDR3, the DNA is TGTGCCAGCAGTCTCTCTAGCGCGAGCGGTACGCAGTATTTT. Amino acids: CASSLSSASGTQYF.

This clone was counted a single time. The rearrangement uses TRBV7-2 and TRBJ1-2; no definite D call. The CDR3 spans 13 residues. Germline CDR1 SGHTA, CDR2 FQGNSA. V lost 1 base to trimming and J lost 1 base, with 4 bases between them. This CDR3 is CASSLDSNYGYTF. Written as DNA, the CDR3 is TGTGCCAGCAGCTTAGACAGTAACTATGGCTACACCTTC. The entire variable domain, with the rest obtained from reference TRBV7-2 and TRBJ1-2, is as follows: GAGVSQSPSNKVTEKGKDVELRCDPISGHTALYWYRQSLGQGLEFLIYFQGNSAPDKSGLPSDRFSAERTGGSVSTLTIQRTQQEDSAVYLCASSLDSNYGYTFGSGTRLTVV.

The rearrangement joins TRBV29-1 to TRBJ1-3; 8 bases agree with TRBD1. V gave up 6 bases and J gave up 0 bases; unmatched junction bases: 10. This CDR3 contains 16 residues. Germline values: CDR1 SQVTM, CDR2 ANQGSEA. CDR3 sequence (DNA): TGCAGCGTAACCGCCACAGGGGGTCTCTCTGGAAACACCATATATTTT. It is translated as CSVTATGGLSGNTIYF.

The chain combines TRBV7-3 with TRBJ1-1, with TRBD1 matching 9 bases. In germline, CDR1 is SGHTA, CDR2 FQGTGA. With V trimmed by 4 bases and J by 0 bases, 6 bases remained unmatched. The CDR3 is 16 residues long. The CDR3 protein is CASSSRGQGLNTEAFF. CDR3 DNA sequence: TGTGCCAGCAGCTCTCGTGGACAGGGGTTGAACACTGAAGCTTTCTTT.

This rearrangement joins TRBV6-5 to TRBJ2-3; possible D gene TRBD2, 5 bases. This CDR3 has 12 residues. Trimming stripped 7 bases from V and 8 bases from J, with 13 bases between. Germline lookup yields CDR1 MNHEY and CDR2 SVGAGI. CDR3 amino acids: CASTTRSGTQYF. The CDR3 nucleotides read TGTGCCAGCACCACCCGCAGCGGTACGCAGTATTTT.

The chain uses TRBV18 and TRBJ2-7; no clear D. This CDR3 comprises 13 residues. V was cut by 3 bases and J by 3 bases, with 9 bases left in between. Germline CDR1 and CDR2: KGHSH and LQKENI. CDR3 sequence (DNA): TGTGCCAGCTCACCGGAGCTAGTCTACGAGCAGTACTTC. Translating gives CASSPELVYEQYF.

This chain links TRBV9 with TRBJ1-1; 8 nucleotides align to TRBD1. The V gene end was trimmed by 3 bases and the J gene end by 7 bases; junction bases not matched to a gene: 5. The CDR3 contains 13 residues. The germline gives CDR1 SGDLS, CDR2 YYNGEE. The CDR3 nucleotides are TGTGCCAGCAGCGAGACAGGGGACCATGAAGCTTTCTTT. Translated, it gives CASSETGDHEAFF.

The CDR3 protein is CASRPGTVNYGYTF. Here the CDR3 DNA reads TGTGCCAGCAGGCCCGGGACAGTCAACTATGGCTACACCTTC. This sequence joins TRBV6-5 and TRBJ1-2; 7 bases line up with TRBD1. CDR1 and CDR2 from the germline V gene are MNHEY and SVGAGI. The V gene end was trimmed by 6 bases and the J gene end by 2 bases; junction bases not matched to a gene: 6. The CDR3 spans 14 residues.

By proportion, this clone is medium-sized. The chain carries TRBV28 and TRBJ2-7, with 11 bases that match TRBD1. The CDR3 is 14 amino acids. V shed 6 bases, J shed 3 bases, and the junction held 4 bases outside the gene matches. Germline CDR1 MDHEN, CDR2 SYDVKM. The CDR3: CASRPGTGGYEQYF. CDR3 sequence (DNA): TGTGCCAGCAGACCCGGGACAGGGGGCTACGAGCAGTACTTC.

This clone was seen just once. The chain links TRBV28 to TRBJ1-1; maybe TRBD1 (5 bases). Germline V gene lookup returns CDR1 MDHEN and CDR2 SYDVKM. CDR3 length equals 16 residues. V lost 2 bases and J lost 5, with 18 bases in between. The CDR3 nucleotides are TGTGCCAGCAGTTTAGGGGACTTTATATCCCAGACTGAAGCTTTCTTT. Translation: CASSLGDFISQTEAFF.

The chain combines TRBV18 with TRBJ2-3; D is uncertain. Per germline, CDR1 KGHSH and CDR2 LQKENI. Between the trimmed V and J ends, which lost 1 base and 2 bases, there was a span of 10 bases. This CDR3 has 15 residues. CDR3 nucleotides: TGTGCCAGCTCACCACAGGAGATCACCACAGATACGCAGTATTTT. It codes for CASSPQEITTDTQYF.

The gene calls are TRBV11-2 and TRBJ2-1, with 10 bases matching TRBD2. Germline CDR1 reads SGHAT; CDR2 reads FQNNGV. Germline trimming cut 1 base from V and 8 bases from J; bases unmatched to any gene: 8. There are 16 residues in the CDR3. The CDR3 loop reads CASSLVSAGGIYEQFF. The CDR3 nucleotides read TGTGCCAGCAGCTTAGTTTCAGCGGGGGGGATCTATGAGCAGTTCTTC.

The chain recombines TRBV15 with TRBJ1-2; 7 positions agree with TRBD1. CDR1 LNHNV and CDR2 YYDKDF come from the germline V gene (reference sequence). V shed 5 bases, J shed 1 base, and the junction held 1 base outside the gene matches. This CDR3 has 13 residues. Here the CDR3 DNA reads TGTGCCACCAGCCGGGACAGTAACTATGGCTACACCTTC. Its translation is CATSRDSNYGYTF. Based on the CDR3 plus reference TRBV15 and TRBJ1-2, the full variable domain is DAMVIQNPRYQVTQFGKPVTLSCSQTLNHNVMYWYQQKSSQAPKLLFHYYDKDFNNEADTPDNFQSRRPNTSFCFLDIRSPGLGDTAMYLCATSRDSNYGYTFGSGTRLTVV.

This clone occurred a few times. V gene TRBV7-9 combines with J gene TRBJ1-2; 8 bases line up with TRBD1. The trim removed 2 bases at V and 8 bases at J, leaving 4 bases unmatched. Germline loops: CDR1 SEHNR, CDR2 FQNEAQ (reference sequence). CDR3 length equals 13 residues. DNA for the CDR3: TGTGCCAGCAGCTTACAGGGGGCTGGAGGCTACACCTTC. This sequence encodes CASSLQGAGGYTF.

The table lists this clone with a count of one. The rearrangement joins TRBV27 to TRBJ1-2; D gene uncertain. CDR3 length equals 13 residues. V was shortened by 2 bases and J by 4 bases, with 8 bases between the two germline ends. Germline assignment: CDR1 MNHEY and CDR2 SMNVEV (reference sequence). CDR3 loop: CASSLAGSYGYTF. The CDR3 coding sequence is TGTGCCAGCAGTTTAGCGGGGTCCTATGGCTACACCTTC.

This clone was recorded once. The chain uses TRBV5-4 and TRBJ1-3, with TRBD1 as a possible D gene (5 bases). Trimming removed 7 bases at V and 0 bases at J, with 17 bases between. The CDR3 totals 16 residues. Germline CDR1 is SGHNT and CDR2 is YYREEE (reference sequence). The CDR3 loop reads CASGRSGLNSGNTIYF. CDR3 in DNA: TGTGCCAGCGGACGGTCAGGGCTCAACTCTGGAAACACCATATATTTT. The full variable domain, with the rest looked up from reference TRBV5-4 and TRBJ1-3, is ETGVTQSPTHLIKTRGQQVTLRCSSQSGHNTVSWYQQALGQGPQFIFQYYREEENGRGNFPPRFSGLQFPNYSSELNVNALELDDSALYLCASGRSGLNSGNTIYFGEGSWLTVV.

The genes are TRBV27 and TRBJ2-7; 7 positions agree with TRBD1. The CDR3 extends over 15 amino acids. Trimming took 0 bases from V and 5 from J; bases not matched to a gene: 7. CDR1 and CDR2 (germline): MNHEY, SMNVEV (reference sequence). CDR3 residues: CASSLSTGQTDEQYF. CDR3 DNA: TGTGCCAGCAGTTTATCGACGGGACAGACGGACGAGCAGTACTTC.

The chain links TRBV4-1 to TRBJ1-5; 7 bases agree with TRBD1. V lost 2 bases, J lost 5 bases, and 6 bases stayed unmatched. The CDR3 sequence is 15 residues long. Per germline, CDR1 MGHRA and CDR2 YSYEKL. The CDR3 reads CASSQQGVVDQPQHF. The CDR3 coding sequence is TGCGCCAGCAGCCAACAGGGGGTGGTTGATCAGCCCCAGCATTTT.

Only a few counts were recorded for this clone. CDR3 bases: TGCAGCGTTGAGCCCCTGAGGGGAAACACCATATATTTT. The encoded protein is CSVEPLRGNTIYF. The chain employs TRBV29-1 and TRBJ1-3; no reliable D call. CDR1 and CDR2 from the germline V gene are SQVTM and ANQGSEA. Trimming cost V 3 bases and J 4 bases, with 10 bases left between them. CDR3 length: 13 residues.

This sequence joins TRBV28 and TRBJ1-5; D perhaps matches TRBD1 (6 bases). The CDR3 is made up of 15 amino acids. V was shortened by 3 bases and J by 5 bases, with 14 bases between the two germline ends. The germline V gene encodes CDR1 MDHEN and CDR2 SYDVKM. CDR3 sequence: CASSFPPRGDQPQHF. CDR3 bases: TGTGCCAGCAGTTTCCCACCCAGGGGAGATCAGCCCCAGCATTTT.

This clone was recorded a few times. The chain carries TRBV10-3 and TRBJ1-4, with 7 bases identical to TRBD1. The CDR3 runs to 14 residues. J was trimmed by 6 bases and V by 2 bases; bases with no gene match: 3. Germline values: CDR1 ENHRY, CDR2 SYGVKD. CDR3 residues: CAISERQGYEKLFF. DNA of the CDR3: TGTGCCATCAGTGAGCGACAGGGTTATGAAAAACTGTTTTTT.

The V and J genes are TRBV7-8 and TRBJ2-1, with 9 bases identical to TRBD2. Germline V CDR1 and CDR2: SGHVS, FQNEAQ. The CDR3 contains 15 residues. V was pared by 1 base and J by 6 bases, with 4 bases of the junction left unmatched. The chain's CDR3 is CASSLGLAGTNEQFF. In DNA, the CDR3 is TGTGCCAGCAGCTTAGGGCTAGCGGGGACCAATGAGCAGTTCTTC.

This chain joins TRBV5-6 and TRBJ1-1; no definite D call. The CDR3 extends over 16 amino acids. CDR1 SGHDT and CDR2 YYEEEE come from the germline V gene. Trimming left V 4 bases short and J 0 bases short, with 16 bases between. In DNA, the CDR3 is TGTGCCAGCAGCCTCGGGTTGAGGGCTGTGAACACTGAAGCTTTCTTT. This codes for CASSLGLRAVNTEAFF.

The V call is TRBV7-8, the J call TRBJ1-2, with TRBD1 matching over 11 bases. CDR3 size: 16 residues. Germline CDR1 reads SGHVS; CDR2 reads FQNEAQ. Germline trimming cut 1 base from V and 0 bases from J; bases unmatched to any gene: 1. The DNA for the CDR3 is TGTGCCAGCAGCTTAGGGGACAGGGGGACTAACTATGGCTACACCTTC. Amino acids: CASSLGDRGTNYGYTF.

V gene TRBV5-1 combines with J gene TRBJ1-2; maybe TRBD1 (5 bases). CDR1 SGHRS and CDR2 YFSETQ come from the germline V gene. The CDR3 covers 16 residues. V lost 0 bases to trimming and J lost 6 bases, with 18 bases between them. CDR3: CASSLGAGGRSDGYTF. The CDR3 DNA is TGCGCCAGCAGCTTGGGGGCCGGGGGGAGAAGCGATGGCTACACCTTC. Full variable domain (remainder filled in from reference TRBV5-1 and TRBJ1-2): KAGVTQTPRYLIKTRGQQVTLSCSPISGHRSVSWYQQTPGQGLQFLFEYFSETQRNKGNFPGRFSGRQFSNSRSEMNVSTLELGDSALYLCASSLGAGGRSDGYTFGSGTRLTVV.

The chain combines TRBV7-2 with TRBJ2-7, with a tentative D call TRBD2 (5 bases). This CDR3 region has 15 residues. V was trimmed by 4 bases and J by 4 bases, leaving 17 bases between them. Germline CDR1 reads SGHTA; CDR2 reads FQGNSA. The CDR3 sequence is CASSSDYREWYEQYF. DNA of the CDR3: TGTGCCAGCAGCTCCGACTACCGCGAATGGTACGAGCAGTACTTC.

This clone was recorded a few times. J is TRBJ2-7 and V is TRBV6-5, with 11 bases aligning to TRBD1. In germline, CDR1 is MNHEY, CDR2 SVGAGI. The CDR3 has 16 residues. V lost 2 bases, J lost 0 bases, and 3 bases stayed unmatched. The CDR3 loop is CASSYGGTGGSYEQYF. In DNA form, the CDR3 reads TGTGCCAGCAGTTACGGCGGGACAGGGGGCTCCTACGAGCAGTACTTC.

The rearrangement links TRBV12-3 or TRBV12-4 to TRBJ2-7; D may be TRBD2 (6 bases). The CDR3 is made up of 13 amino acids. V was cut by 3 bases and J by 3 bases, with 9 bases left in between. The CDR3 is CASSFQGGYEQYF. CDR3 DNA sequence: TGTGCCAGCAGTTTTCAGGGAGGCTACGAGCAGTACTTC.

V usage is TRBV4-3 and J usage is TRBJ2-3, with 10 bases aligning to TRBD2. The CDR3 length is 17 residues. Germline loops: CDR1 LGHNA, CDR2 YSLEER. After removal of 0 bases from V and 7 bases from J, the junction contained 10 bases not matched to a gene. CDR3 in amino acids: CASSQEGASGSTNTQYF. CDR3 sequence (DNA): TGCGCCAGCAGCCAAGAGGGGGCTAGCGGGAGTACGAATACGCAGTATTTT.

The V call is TRBV20-1, the J call TRBJ1-2, with 7 positions matching TRBD1. The CDR3 spans 11 residues. V was pared by 7 bases and J by 4 bases, with 3 bases of the junction left unmatched. Germline CDR1 reads DFQATT; CDR2 reads SNEGSKA (reference sequence). CDR3 region: CSVDRVYGYTF. The CDR3 DNA reads as TGCAGTGTCGACAGGGTCTATGGCTACACCTTC.

The chain carries TRBV19 and TRBJ2-1; 12 bases fit TRBD2. Germline V gene lookup returns CDR1 LNHDA and CDR2 SQIVND (reference sequence). The V segment lost 7 bases and the J segment 3 bases; nucleotides outside the gene matches: 10. CDR3 length equals 17 residues. The CDR3 DNA follows: TGTGCCAGTACACAGACTAGCGGGGGCCCCGACTACAATGAGCAGTTCTTC. Protein product: CASTQTSGGPDYNEQFF.

This sequence joins TRBV10-2 and TRBJ2-7, with 9 nucleotides matching TRBD1. Germline trimming cut 6 bases from V and 5 bases from J; bases unmatched to any gene: 5. The CDR3 is 13 amino acids. Germline V gene sequence: CDR1 WSHSY, CDR2 SAAADI. The CDR3 nucleotides are TGCGCCAGCAGCATACAGGGGGCCCACGAGCAGTACTTC. Its protein product is CASSIQGAHEQYF.